The 15 T cell receptor beta chains below come from one sample, sequenced in a study of T cell responses to AZD1222 COVID-19 vaccine. The protocol was immunoSEQ multiplex PCR, while the TCRdb copy is restricted to in-frame clones and leaves out a portion. The sample lists about 140,000 clones, 80% to 95% occurring once. Sequencing was performed on peripheral blood, taken on day 0 of AZD1222 vaccination. These receptors were obtained from an adult in good health.

A few counts support this clone. The chain carries TRBV5-1 and TRBJ1-5, with 7 bases lining up with TRBD1. V dropped 4 bases and J dropped 2; count of bases not matched to a gene: 18. Germline V gene sequence: CDR1 SGHRS, CDR2 YFSETQ. The CDR3 length is 19 residues. CDR3: CASSQGRNIPGTGNQPQHF. DNA for the CDR3: TGCGCCAGCAGCCAGGGCAGAAACATTCCGGGGACAGGCAATCAGCCCCAGCATTTT.

This chain uses TRBV20-1 with TRBJ1-2; D uncertain. There are 13 residues in the CDR3. V lost 3 bases and J 2 bases, leaving 10 bases between the germline ends. Germline V gives CDR1 DFQATT, CDR2 SNEGSKA (reference sequence). CDR3 sequence reads: CSASGRANYGYTF. The CDR3 DNA is TGCAGTGCTAGTGGTCGGGCCAACTATGGCTACACCTTC.

The chain has TRBV6-1 and TRBJ1-3; perhaps TRBD1 as D (5 bases). Germline V gene data show CDR1 as MNHNS and CDR2 as SASEGT. V was trimmed by 2 bases and J by 7 bases, leaving 9 bases between them. CDR3 length equals 13 residues. CDR3 region: CASSEQGGNTIYF. As DNA, the CDR3 is TGTGCCAGCAGTGAACAGGGTGGCAACACCATATATTTT.

The gene calls are TRBV12-5 and TRBJ1-2, with 9 bases that match TRBD1. Germline V lookup: CDR1 LGHNT, CDR2 FRNRAP. The V gene end was trimmed by 3 bases and the J gene end by 4 bases; junction bases not matched to a gene: 3. The CDR3 totals 14 residues. Here the CDR3 reads CASGLGQGPYGYTF. The CDR3 DNA follows: TGTGCTAGTGGTTTAGGACAGGGGCCCTATGGCTACACCTTC.

The CDR3 coding sequence is TGTGCCTGGAGTCCTGGTTACACTGAAGCTTTCTTT. Its protein is CAWSPGYTEAFF. The chain has TRBV30 and TRBJ1-1; D remains unclear. Germline V lookup: CDR1 GTSNPN, CDR2 SVGIG (reference sequence). There are 12 residues in the CDR3. Trimming took off 2 bases at V and 3 bases at J, with 7 bases between the two ends.

This clone was detected only once. Because the CDR3's place on the DNA is in doubt, the DNA is left out and the CDR3 is given as listed by TCRdb. The V and J genes are TRBV21-1 and TRBJ2-5; the D segment call TRBD2 is taken from the table without a DNA check. TRBV21-1 counts as a pseudogene. The CDR3 is 16 residues long, counting both termini. The CDR3 sequence is CASSALAGVAGGTQYF.

Regarding this clone: At one boundary the junction diverges from the germline segment, which might be a read error. The chain recombines TRBV3-1 (or the pseudogene TRBV3-2) with TRBJ2-1, with 9 bases matching TRBD1. This CDR3 spans 13 amino acids. Germline V gene lookup returns CDR1 LGHDT and CDR2 YNNKEL (reference sequence). As DNA, the CDR3 is TGTGCCAGCAGCTCTGGAAAGGGACAGGGATGTCTCTTC. It yields the protein CASSSGKGQGCLF.

The chain links TRBV2 to TRBJ2-1; TRBD2 aligns across 8 bases. Trimming took 8 bases from V and 0 from J; bases not matched to a gene: 6. The germline gives CDR1 SNHLY, CDR2 FYNNEI. CDR3 length equals 15 residues. This CDR3 is CASSPSGFSYNEQFF. In DNA, the CDR3 is TGTGCCAGCTCGCCTAGCGGGTTCTCCTACAATGAGCAGTTCTTC.

This clone was seen a single time. The chain joins TRBV7-2 to TRBJ2-2, with D hard to call. Germline-derived CDR1 and CDR2 are SGHTA and FQGNSA. Trimming took 5 bases from V and 1 from J, leaving 5 bases between them. The CDR3 loop spans 13 amino acids. The CDR3 sequence is CASSPQNTGELFF. DNA for the CDR3: TGTGCCAGCAGCCCCCAGAACACCGGGGAGCTGTTTTTT.

The V call is TRBV10-3, the J call TRBJ2-2; TRBD2 aligns across 7 bases. The CDR3 loop spans 14 amino acids. Germline-derived CDR1 and CDR2 are ENHRY and SYGVKD. The junction had 9 bases not matched to a gene; V was cut back by 7 bases and J by 7 bases. CDR3 in amino acids: CAINSNVAGGELFF. For the CDR3, the DNA is TGTGCCATCAATAGCAACGTAGCGGGCGGGGAGCTGTTTTTT.

This chain links TRBV4-3 with TRBJ1-6; TRBD1 aligns across 8 bases. The germline V gene has CDR1 LGHNA and CDR2 YSLEER. Trimming at V came to 0 bases and at J to 0 bases, leaving 4 bases not matched to a gene. The CDR3 contains 18 residues. CDR3 in DNA: TGCGCCAGCAGCCAAGATTACAGGGGGAGCTCCTATAATTCACCCCTCCACTTT. It encodes CASSQDYRGSSYNSPLHF.

The chain couples TRBV9 to TRBJ2-7, with 10 positions matching TRBD1. CDR3 length equals 14 residues. Germline-derived CDR1 and CDR2 are SGDLS and YYNGEE. J lost 3 bases, V lost 3 bases, and 3 bases had no gene match. CDR3 sequence (DNA): TGTGCCAGCAGCGCCGGGACAGGGGACTACGAGCAGTACTTC. The encoded protein is CASSAGTGDYEQYF.

The chain employs TRBV11-3 and TRBJ2-2, with D possibly matching TRBD1 (6 bases). V was clipped by 3 bases and J by 5 bases, with 10 bases between them. Germline lookup yields CDR1 SGHNT and CDR2 YENEEA. The CDR3 totals 14 residues. The CDR3 loop reads CASSLGARTGELFF. CDR3 coding DNA: TGTGCCAGCAGCTTGGGGGCGCGGACCGGGGAGCTGTTTTTT.

The chain is built from TRBV6-5 and TRBJ2-7; TRBD2 is a possible D gene (5 bases). Germline lookup yields CDR1 MNHEY and CDR2 SVGAGI. This CDR3 comprises 13 residues. The ends were cut back, 7 bases at V and 7 bases at J, with 17 bases in the middle. The CDR3 region is CASMRRFWEEQYF. As DNA, the CDR3 is TGTGCCAGCATGAGGAGGTTTTGGGAGGAGCAGTACTTC.

The gene calls are TRBV5-5 and TRBJ1-1; D perhaps matches TRBD1 (5 bases). V was cut by 2 bases and J by 3 bases, with 11 bases left in between. Germline-derived CDR1 and CDR2 are SGHKS and YYEKEE (reference sequence). The CDR3 is 14 residues long. CDR3 coding DNA: TGTGCCAGCAGCTTAGTAATGGGGGACACTGAAGCTTTCTTT. It yields the protein CASSLVMGDTEAFF.